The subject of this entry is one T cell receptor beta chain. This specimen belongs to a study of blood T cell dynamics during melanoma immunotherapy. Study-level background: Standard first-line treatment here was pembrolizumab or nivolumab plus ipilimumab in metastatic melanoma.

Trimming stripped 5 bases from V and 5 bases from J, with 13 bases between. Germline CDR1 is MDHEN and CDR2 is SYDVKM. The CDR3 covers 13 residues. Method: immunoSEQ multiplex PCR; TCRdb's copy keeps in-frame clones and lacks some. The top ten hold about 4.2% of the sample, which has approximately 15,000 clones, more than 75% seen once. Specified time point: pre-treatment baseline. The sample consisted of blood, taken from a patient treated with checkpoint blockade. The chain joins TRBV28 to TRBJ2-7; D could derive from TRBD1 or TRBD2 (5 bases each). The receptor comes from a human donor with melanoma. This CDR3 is CASSPPGGHEQYF. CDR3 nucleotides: TGTGCCAGCAGTCCGCCTGGGGGTCACGAGCAGTACTTC.